This T cell receptor beta chain came from a study of T cell responses to AZD1222 COVID-19 vaccine. Study-level background: Second doses were pooled across both intervals (about 4 or about 12 weeks).

Points on this clone: Its antigen remains unidentified.

Study-level findings and limits: Repertoires in all cases were sampled only once the peak T cell response had passed. Donors were largely white British and mainly female; clonal diversity was possibly underestimated. Only five to seven AZD1222 recipients were seropositive at baseline.

Sequencing was performed with immunoSEQ multiplex PCR; in TCRdb, only in-frame clones are kept and a portion is missing. The repertoire includes 82,000 or so clones, around nine tenths of them detected once, and over 4.5% sits in the top ten. Germline assignment: CDR1 SGHVS and CDR2 FNYEAQ. The length of the CDR3 is 13 residues. The ends were cut back, 4 bases at V and 2 bases at J, with 7 bases in the middle. The clonotype comes from an adult in good health. The chain combines TRBV7-6 with TRBJ2-3; D unclear. The sample here was peripheral blood, taken on day 0 of AZD1222 vaccination. The chain's CDR3 is CASSSTYTDTQYF. The CDR3 coding sequence is TGTGCCAGCAGCTCCACTTACACAGATACGCAGTATTTT.